In this sample, the clone carrying this TCR beta chain turned up a few times. Antigen specificity is unknown. V lost 3 bases and J lost 7; bases outside the gene matches: 6. CDR1 and CDR2 from the germline V gene are SGHTA and FQGNSA. CDR3 length: 15 amino acids. The data were obtained in a study of beta chain features in type 1 diabetes. Study-level results: Diminished insertions and augmented deletions at VDJ junctions characterized type 1 diabetes patients. All four CD4+ subsets from Type 1 diabetes patients carried moderately but significantly shorter TCRB CDR3s. Any HLA type influence on TCRB rearrangement was left unresolved here.

What was sequenced were expressed TCRB transcripts, since all of the isolated RNA had been reverse transcribed. Repertoires were generated with immunoSEQ multiplex PCR, while TCRdb's copy carries only in-frame clones and drops some. The sample carries fewer than 300,000 clones, roughly 10% recorded once. Sorted CD4+ subsets: naive, central memory, regulatory, stem cell-like memory (CD45RO/CCR7/CD25/CD127/CD95/CD27 panel). Purity exceeded 95% in all sorted populations. The TCR was taken from a man aged 25-40 years with type 1 diabetes. The source material was naive CD4+ T cells from blood. The chain links TRBV7-2 to TRBJ2-3, with 11 positions matching TRBD2. CDR3 loop: CASSLGLAEGNTQYF. As DNA, the CDR3 is TGTGCCAGCAGCTTGGGACTAGCGGAGGGAAATACGCAGTATTTT.